What follows are 12 T cell receptor beta chains derived from one specimen sequenced in a study of blood T cell repertoires in COVID-19. This table comes from immunoSEQ multiplex PCR, and its TCRdb copy is limited to in-frame clones, with some not included. The table records some 100,000 clones, just under 80% of them present only once. Material: peripheral blood. These receptor sequences come from a human donor in a cohort sampled during active COVID-19.

This clone occurred many times. The CDR3 spells CASRGRVEQYF. The CDR3 DNA reads TGCGCCAGCAGGGGGAGAGTCGAGCAGTACTTC. J is TRBJ2-7 and V is TRBV4-1; D possibly corresponds to TRBD2 (5 bases). Trimming left V 6 bases short and J 6 bases short, with 9 bases between. CDR1 and CDR2 (germline): MGHRA, YSYEKL. The CDR3 covers 11 residues.

This clone was detected only a few times. The chain combines TRBV5-1 with TRBJ2-1, with 16 bases lining up with TRBD2. Germline V gene lookup returns CDR1 SGHRS and CDR2 YFSETQ. CDR3 length: 16 amino acids. Trimming cost V 4 bases and J 10 bases; bases outside gene matches: 8. The DNA of the CDR3 is TGCGCCAGCAGCGTGGGGACTAGCGGGAGGGCAGGGGAGCAGTTCTTC. This translates into CASSVGTSGRAGEQFF.

This clone has more than one count but fewer than ten. The chain uses TRBV7-2 and TRBJ1-5; the D is unclear. V lost 5 bases, J lost 7 bases, and 15 bases lay in between. The CDR3 has 14 residues. Germline CDR1 is SGHTA and CDR2 is FQGNSA. CDR3 protein: CASSRPGIYQPQHF. As DNA, the CDR3 is TGTGCCAGCAGCCGCCCGGGGATCTACCAGCCCCAGCATTTT.

V gene TRBV5-4 combines with J gene TRBJ2-5; 9 bases agree with TRBD2. The germline gives CDR1 SGHNT, CDR2 YYREEE (reference sequence). This CDR3 comprises 16 residues. J gave up 1 base and V 3 bases, and 7 bases lay outside the gene matches. The CDR3: CASSSKRGEVQETQYF. The DNA of the CDR3 is TGTGCCAGCAGCTCCAAGCGGGGGGAAGTCCAAGAGACCCAGTACTTC. The complete variable domain, with remaining parts taken from reference TRBV5-4 and TRBJ2-5, reads ETGVTQSPTHLIKTRGQQVTLRCSSQSGHNTVSWYQQALGQGPQFIFQYYREEENGRGNFPPRFSGLQFPNYSSELNVNALELDDSALYLCASSSKRGEVQETQYFGPGTRLLVL.

The genes are TRBV5-5 and TRBJ2-7, with 7 positions matching TRBD1. The germline V gene has CDR1 SGHKS and CDR2 YYEKEE (reference sequence). The CDR3 is made up of 14 amino acids. V lost 5 bases and J lost 5; bases outside the gene matches: 10. CDR3: CASRLTGWGHEQYF. In DNA form, the CDR3 reads TGTGCCAGCAGGTTGACAGGGTGGGGCCACGAGCAGTACTTC.

The chain carries TRBV2 and TRBJ2-2; 8 nucleotides align to TRBD2. The CDR3 sequence is 15 residues long. Germline V gene sequence: CDR1 SNHLY, CDR2 FYNNEI. J gave up 4 bases and V 4 bases, and 5 bases lay outside the gene matches. CDR3 protein: CASSGASGFTGELFF. CDR3 coding DNA: TGTGCCAGCAGTGGGGCTAGCGGGTTCACCGGGGAGCTGTTTTTT.

The chain is built from TRBV27 and TRBJ1-4; TRBD1 is a possible D gene (5 bases). Looked up from germline, CDR1 is MNHEY and CDR2 is SMNVEV (reference sequence). The CDR3 sequence is 14 residues long. With 5 bases removed from V and 7 bases from J, the gap between germline ends came to 14 bases. The CDR3 region has the DNA TGTGCCAGCAGTCTCCGACCGGGGGGTGAAAAACTGTTTTTT. Amino acids: CASSLRPGGEKLFF.

V is TRBV6-5 and J is TRBJ2-2; D is perhaps TRBD1 (5 bases). Trimming shortened V by 2 bases and J by 5 bases, and 12 bases separated the two germline ends. This CDR3 has 15 amino acids. Germline CDR1 and CDR2: MNHEY and SVGAGI. The CDR3 reads CASSYQGPGTGELFF. CDR3 in DNA: TGTGCCAGCAGTTACCAGGGCCCTGGGACCGGGGAGCTGTTTTTT.

The chain employs TRBV28 and TRBJ1-6, with D unresolved. The CDR3 consists of 13 residues. The V end lost 3 bases, the J end lost 11 bases, and 11 bases lay between the germline ends. CDR1 and CDR2 (germline): MDHEN, SYDVKM. This CDR3 is CASSFRGGPPLHF. CDR3 coding DNA: TGTGCCAGCAGTTTCCGGGGTGGGCCACCCCTCCACTTT. Filled out from reference TRBV28 and TRBJ1-6, the complete variable domain reads DVKVTQSSRYLVKRTGEKVFLECVQDMDHENMFWYRQDPGLGLRLIYFSYDVKMKEKGDIPEGYSVSREKKERFSLILESASTNQTSMYLCASSFRGGPPLHFGNGTRLTVT.

A few counts support this clone. V is TRBV19 and J is TRBJ2-3; 8 nucleotides line up with TRBD2. CDR3 length: 12 residues. With V trimmed by 5 bases and J by 15 bases, 10 bases remained unmatched. Germline CDR1 is LNHDA and CDR2 is SQIVND (reference sequence). For the CDR3, the DNA is TGTGCCAGTAGTCCGTCGGGGGGGAGGTTTTATTTT. As protein: CASSPSGGRFYF.

V usage is TRBV19 and J usage is TRBJ1-5; D may be TRBD1 (6 bases). The CDR3 totals 16 residues. The germline V gene encodes CDR1 LNHDA and CDR2 SQIVND (reference sequence). Between the trimmed V and J ends, which lost 1 base and 4 bases, there was a span of 14 bases. The CDR3 nucleotides read TGTGCCAGTAGTATAGGGGGGCAGGGGAAGAATCAGCCCCAGCATTTT. Translating gives CASSIGGQGKNQPQHF.

V and J are TRBV20-1 and TRBJ1-6, with D possibly matching TRBD1 (5 bases). The CDR3 sequence is 14 residues long. Germline CDR1 DFQATT, CDR2 SNEGSKA (reference sequence). Trimming left V 3 bases short and J 10 bases short, with 16 bases between. As DNA, the CDR3 is TGCAGTGCTAGTCAGCCCAGTTGGGGCTCACCCCTCCACTTT. Translating gives CSASQPSWGSPLHF.